One sample yielded the 10 T cell receptor beta chains listed below, sequenced in a study of T cells after yellow fever vaccination. MiXCR, run by TCRdb on the 5' RACE reads, gives a single entry per CDR3 protein. Counted here are approximately 120,000 distinct CDR3 sequences, more than 6% occurring once; the ten biggest clones make up around 2.7%. The source material was CD4+ T cells sorted from PBMCs, sampled more than 8 days after the first yellow fever vaccination. These receptors all come from a young man who received the YFV17D yellow fever vaccine.

V is TRBV5-4 and J is TRBJ2-5; perhaps TRBD2 as D (6 bases). Trimming took off 0 bases at V and 5 bases at J, with 14 bases between the two ends. The CDR3 runs 15 residues. Germline CDR1 and CDR2: SGHNT and YYREEE (reference sequence). CDR3 DNA sequence: TGTGCCAGCAGCTTGGCATCGGAGGGGCGGGAGACCCAGTACTTC. Its translation is CASSLASEGRETQYF.

This clonotype was recorded at least ten times. The chain links TRBV5-1 to TRBJ1-2; 7 nucleotides align to TRBD1. There are 14 residues in the CDR3. Germline CDR1 is SGHRS and CDR2 is YFSETQ. V trimming: 1 base; J trimming: 4 bases; junction bases outside the gene matches: 4. Here the CDR3 DNA reads TGCGCCAGCAGCTTGCGACAGGGTCTCTATGGCTACACCTTC. Encoded protein: CASSLRQGLYGYTF.

The sample holds many counts of this clonotype. V and J are TRBV11-2 and TRBJ2-5, with 10 bases identical to TRBD2. Germline trimming cut 1 base from V and 4 bases from J; bases unmatched to any gene: 12. The CDR3 has 18 amino acids. From germline, CDR1 is SGHAT and CDR2 FQNNGV. CDR3 loop: CASSLGTLAGAEGETQYF. CDR3 sequence (DNA): TGTGCCAGCAGCTTAGGGACTCTAGCGGGGGCGGAGGGAGAGACCCAGTACTTC.

Ten or more counts support this clonotype. The V gene is TRBV27, the J gene TRBJ2-3; 8 bases are shared with TRBD2. CDR3 length: 15 amino acids. V shed 3 bases and J 7 bases; nucleotides not matched to a gene: 9. Germline lookup yields CDR1 MNHEY and CDR2 SMNVEV (reference sequence). Here the CDR3 DNA reads TGTGCCAGCAGTTTTGAAGGACTAGCTAGTAATACGCAGTATTTT. Translated: CASSFEGLASNTQYF.

This clonotype showed up many times. This chain joins TRBV18 and TRBJ2-2, with unresolved D. Trimming removed 4 bases from V and 2 bases from J, with 8 bases in between. Germline CDR1 and CDR2: KGHSH and LQKENI. The CDR3 sequence is 14 residues long. The CDR3 sequence: CASSRSTNTGELFF. The CDR3 DNA follows: TGTGCCAGCTCACGCTCAACTAACACCGGGGAGCTGTTTTTT.

The chain carries TRBV5-1 and TRBJ2-5; unclear D gene. Per germline, CDR1 SGHRS and CDR2 YFSETQ. The CDR3 spans 14 residues. Trimming removed 0 bases from V and 1 base from J, with 7 bases in between. The CDR3 here is CASSLGSAQETQYF. CDR3 coding DNA: TGCGCCAGCAGCTTGGGGTCGGCCCAAGAGACCCAGTACTTC.

This clonotype was recorded many times. The V call is TRBV7-2, the J call TRBJ2-5; D may be TRBD1 (6 bases). Germline CDR1 is SGHTA and CDR2 is FQGNSA. The CDR3 spans 13 residues. V gave up 3 bases and J gave up 2 bases, with 7 bases separating them. In DNA form, the CDR3 reads TGTGCCAGCAGCTTTACAGGGCAAGAGACCCAGTACTTC. This sequence encodes CASSFTGQETQYF.

This clonotype has ten or more counts. The V gene is TRBV6-1, the J gene TRBJ2-7, with D uncertain. Germline CDR1 and CDR2: MNHNS and SASEGT. V lost 10 bases and J 0 bases, leaving 7 bases between the germline ends. CDR3 size: 11 residues. This CDR3 reads CATTSSYEQYV. As DNA, the CDR3 is TGTGCCACAACTTCCTCCTACGAGCAGTACGTC.

This clonotype was seen at least ten times. This CDR3 is CASSPQGGGYGTQYF. Here the CDR3 DNA reads TGTGCCAGCAGCCCCCAGGGCGGGGGGTACGGTACGCAGTATTTT. This rearrangement joins TRBV7-3 to TRBJ2-3; TRBD2 matches 8 bases. CDR1 and CDR2 (germline): SGHTA, FQGTGA. J lost 8 bases, V lost 5 bases, and 12 bases had no gene match. The CDR3 has 15 amino acids. Full variable domain (outside the CDR3, taken from reference TRBV7-3 and TRBJ2-3): GAGVSQTPSNKVTEKGKYVELRCDPISGHTALYWYRQSLGQGPEFLIYFQGTGAADDSGLPNDRFFAVRPEGSVSTLKIQRTERGDSAVYLCASSPQGGGYGTQYFGPGTRLTVL.

The sample holds many counts of this clonotype. The rearrangement uses TRBV4-3 and TRBJ1-4; tentative D call: TRBD1 (5 bases). From germline, CDR1 is LGHNA and CDR2 YSLEER. The CDR3 is 16 amino acids. Between the trimmed V and J ends, which lost 1 base and 7 bases, there was a span of 16 bases. The CDR3 spells CASSQVGGGLIEKLFF. CDR3 in DNA: TGCGCCAGCAGCCAAGTTGGGGGAGGACTGATTGAAAAACTGTTTTTT.